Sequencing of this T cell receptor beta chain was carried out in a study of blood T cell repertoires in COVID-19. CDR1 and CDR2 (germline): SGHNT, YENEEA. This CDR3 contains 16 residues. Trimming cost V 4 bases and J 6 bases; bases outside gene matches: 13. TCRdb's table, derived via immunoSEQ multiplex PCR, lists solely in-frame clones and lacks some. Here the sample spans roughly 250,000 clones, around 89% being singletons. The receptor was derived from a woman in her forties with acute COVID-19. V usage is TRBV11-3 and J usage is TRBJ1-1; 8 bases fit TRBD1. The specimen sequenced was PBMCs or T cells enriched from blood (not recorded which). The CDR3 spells CASSSMTGAPAAEAFF. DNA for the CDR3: TGTGCCAGCAGCTCGATGACAGGGGCCCCAGCGGCTGAAGCTTTCTTT. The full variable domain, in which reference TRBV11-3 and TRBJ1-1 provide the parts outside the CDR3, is EAGVVQSPRYKIIEKKQPVAFWCNPISGHNTLYWYLQNLGQGPELLIRYENEEAVDDSQLPKDRFSAERLKGVDSTLKIQPAELGDSAVYLCASSSMTGAPAAEAFFGQGTRLTVV.